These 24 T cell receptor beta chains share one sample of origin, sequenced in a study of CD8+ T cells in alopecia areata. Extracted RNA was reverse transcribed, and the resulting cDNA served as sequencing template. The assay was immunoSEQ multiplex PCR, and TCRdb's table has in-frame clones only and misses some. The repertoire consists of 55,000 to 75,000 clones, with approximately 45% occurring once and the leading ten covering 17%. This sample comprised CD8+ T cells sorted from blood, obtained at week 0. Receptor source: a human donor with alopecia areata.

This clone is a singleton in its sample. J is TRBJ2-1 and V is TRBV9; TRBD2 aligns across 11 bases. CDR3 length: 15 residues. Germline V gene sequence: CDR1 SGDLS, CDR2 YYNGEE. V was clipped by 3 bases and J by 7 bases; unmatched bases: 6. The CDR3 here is CASSAGLAERNEQFF. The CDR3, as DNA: TGTGCCAGCAGCGCGGGACTAGCGGAGAGGAATGAGCAGTTCTTC. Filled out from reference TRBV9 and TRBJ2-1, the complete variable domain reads DSGVTQTPKHLITATGQRVTLRCSPRSGDLSVYWYQQSLDQGLQFLIQYYNGEERAKGNILERFSAQQFPDLHSELNLSSLELGDSALYFCASSAGLAERNEQFFGPGTRLTVL.

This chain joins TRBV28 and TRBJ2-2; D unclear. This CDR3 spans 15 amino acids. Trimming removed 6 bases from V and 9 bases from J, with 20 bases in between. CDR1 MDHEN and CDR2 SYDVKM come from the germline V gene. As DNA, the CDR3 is TGTGCCAGCAGCCCCGCGGTTCGGCCGGGCCGGGAGCTGTTTTTT. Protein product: CASSPAVRPGRELFF. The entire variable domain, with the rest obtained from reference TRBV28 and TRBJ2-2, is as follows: DVKVTQSSRYLVKRTGEKVFLECVQDMDHENMFWYRQDPGLGLRLIYFSYDVKMKEKGDIPEGYSVSREKKERFSLILESASTNQTSMYLCASSPAVRPGRELFFGEGSRLTVL.

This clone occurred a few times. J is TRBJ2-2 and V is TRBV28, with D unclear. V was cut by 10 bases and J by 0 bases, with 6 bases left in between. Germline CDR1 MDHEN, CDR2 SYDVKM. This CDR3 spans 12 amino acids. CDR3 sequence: CATQANTGELFF. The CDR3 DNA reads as TGTGCCACCCAGGCGAACACCGGGGAGCTGTTTTTT.

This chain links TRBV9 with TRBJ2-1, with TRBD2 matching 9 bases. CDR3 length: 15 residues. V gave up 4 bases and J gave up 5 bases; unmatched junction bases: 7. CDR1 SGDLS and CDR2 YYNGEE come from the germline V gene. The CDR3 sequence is CASSSRLADDNEQFF. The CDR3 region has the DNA TGTGCCAGCAGCTCCCGACTAGCGGACGACAATGAGCAGTTCTTC.

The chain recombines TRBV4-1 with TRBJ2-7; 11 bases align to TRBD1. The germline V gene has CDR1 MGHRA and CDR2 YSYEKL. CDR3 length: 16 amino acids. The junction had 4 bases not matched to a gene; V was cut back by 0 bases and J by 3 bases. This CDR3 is CASSQDQGQGVYEQYF. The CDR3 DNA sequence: TGCGCCAGCAGCCAAGATCAGGGACAGGGGGTCTACGAGCAGTACTTC.

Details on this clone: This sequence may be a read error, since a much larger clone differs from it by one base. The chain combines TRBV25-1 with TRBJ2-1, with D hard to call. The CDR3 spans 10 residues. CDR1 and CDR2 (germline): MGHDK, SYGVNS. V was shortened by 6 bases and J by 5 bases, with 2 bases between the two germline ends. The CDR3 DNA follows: TGTGCCAGCAGAAACAATGAGCAGTTCTTC. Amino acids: CASRNNEQFF.

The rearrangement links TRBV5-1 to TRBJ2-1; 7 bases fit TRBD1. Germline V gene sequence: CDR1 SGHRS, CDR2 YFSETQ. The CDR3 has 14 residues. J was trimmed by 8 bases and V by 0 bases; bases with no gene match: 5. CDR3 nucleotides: TGCGCCAGCAGCTTGGAACAGGGGTTCCATGAGCAGTTCTTC. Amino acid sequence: CASSLEQGFHEQFF.

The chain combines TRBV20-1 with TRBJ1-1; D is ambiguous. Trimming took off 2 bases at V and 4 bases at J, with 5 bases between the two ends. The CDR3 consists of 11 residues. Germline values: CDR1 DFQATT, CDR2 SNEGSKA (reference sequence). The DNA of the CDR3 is TGCAGTGCTAGAATGAGCACTGAAGCTTTCTTT. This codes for CSARMSTEAFF.

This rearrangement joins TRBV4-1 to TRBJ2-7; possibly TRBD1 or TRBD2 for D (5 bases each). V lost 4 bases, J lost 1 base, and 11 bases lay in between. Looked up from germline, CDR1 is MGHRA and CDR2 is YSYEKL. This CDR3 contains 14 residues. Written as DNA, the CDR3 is TGCGCCAGCAGCCCCCGGGACGTGTCCTACGAGCAGTACTTC. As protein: CASSPRDVSYEQYF.

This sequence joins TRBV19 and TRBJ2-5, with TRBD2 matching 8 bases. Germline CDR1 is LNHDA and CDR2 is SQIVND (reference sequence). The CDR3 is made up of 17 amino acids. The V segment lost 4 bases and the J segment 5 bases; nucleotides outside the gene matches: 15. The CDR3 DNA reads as TGTGCCAGTAGTACCGCCACTAGCGGAGCCCCGGGGGAGACCCAGTACTTC. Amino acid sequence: CASSTATSGAPGETQYF.

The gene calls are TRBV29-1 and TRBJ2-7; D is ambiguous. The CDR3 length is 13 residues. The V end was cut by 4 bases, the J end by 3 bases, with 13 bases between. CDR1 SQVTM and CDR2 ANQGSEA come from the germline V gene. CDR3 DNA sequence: TGCAGCGTTGCCGGTGGCTGGGACTACGAGCAGTACTTC. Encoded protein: CSVAGGWDYEQYF.

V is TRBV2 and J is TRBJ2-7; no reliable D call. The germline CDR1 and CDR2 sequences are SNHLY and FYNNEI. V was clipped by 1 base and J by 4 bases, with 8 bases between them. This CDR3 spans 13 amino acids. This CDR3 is CASSEVTVYEQYF. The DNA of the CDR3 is TGTGCCAGCAGTGAAGTGACGGTTTACGAGCAGTACTTC.

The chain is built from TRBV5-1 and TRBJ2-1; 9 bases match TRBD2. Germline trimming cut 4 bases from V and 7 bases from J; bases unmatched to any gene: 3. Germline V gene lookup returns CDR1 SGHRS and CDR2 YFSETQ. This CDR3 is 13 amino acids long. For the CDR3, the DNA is TGCGCCAGCAGCCTTAGCGGGAGTAATGAGCAGTTCTTC. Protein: CASSLSGSNEQFF. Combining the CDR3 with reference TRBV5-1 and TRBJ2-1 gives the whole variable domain KAGVTQTPRYLIKTRGQQVTLSCSPISGHRSVSWYQQTPGQGLQFLFEYFSETQRNKGNFPGRFSGRQFSNSRSEMNVSTLELGDSALYLCASSLSGSNEQFFGPGTRLTVL.

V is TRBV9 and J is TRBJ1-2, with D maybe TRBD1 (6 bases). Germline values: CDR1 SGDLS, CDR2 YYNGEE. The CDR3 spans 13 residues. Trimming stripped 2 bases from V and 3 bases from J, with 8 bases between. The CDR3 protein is CASSVGGYYGYTF. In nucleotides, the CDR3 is TGTGCCAGCAGCGTGGGGGGCTACTATGGCTACACCTTC.

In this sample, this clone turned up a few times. The CDR3 nucleotides read TGTGCCAGCGAGAATAGCGGGGGTTACAATGAGCAGTTCTTC. It is translated as CASENSGGYNEQFF. The chain uses TRBV2 and TRBJ2-1; 9 nucleotides match TRBD2. This CDR3 has 14 residues. Germline assignment: CDR1 SNHLY and CDR2 FYNNEI. J was trimmed by 4 bases and V by 8 bases; bases with no gene match: 6. Complete variable domain (other parts from reference TRBV2 and TRBJ2-1): EPEVTQTPSHQVTQMGQEVILRCVPISNHLYFYWYRQILGQKVEFLVSFYNNEISEKSEIFDDQFSVERPDGSNFTLKIRSTKLEDSAMYFCASENSGGYNEQFFGPGTRLTVL.

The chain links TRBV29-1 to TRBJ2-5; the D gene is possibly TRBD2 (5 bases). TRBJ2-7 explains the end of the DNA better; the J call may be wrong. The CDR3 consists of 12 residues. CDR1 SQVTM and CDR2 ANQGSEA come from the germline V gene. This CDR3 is CSVVGSSYEQYF. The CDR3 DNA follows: TGCAGCGTTGTTGGGAGCTCCTACGAGCAGTACTTC.

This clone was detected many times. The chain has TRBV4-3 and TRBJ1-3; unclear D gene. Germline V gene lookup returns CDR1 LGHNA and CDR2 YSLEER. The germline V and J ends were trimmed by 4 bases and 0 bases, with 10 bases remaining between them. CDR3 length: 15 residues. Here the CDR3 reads CASSPSSSSGNTIYF. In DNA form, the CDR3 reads TGCGCCAGCAGCCCTTCGAGTAGCTCTGGAAACACCATATATTTT.

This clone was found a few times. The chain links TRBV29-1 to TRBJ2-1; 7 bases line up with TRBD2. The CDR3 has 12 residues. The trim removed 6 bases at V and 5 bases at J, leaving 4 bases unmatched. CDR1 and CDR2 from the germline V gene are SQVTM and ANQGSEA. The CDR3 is CSVSSGNNEQFF. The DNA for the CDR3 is TGCAGCGTCTCTAGCGGAAACAATGAGCAGTTCTTC.

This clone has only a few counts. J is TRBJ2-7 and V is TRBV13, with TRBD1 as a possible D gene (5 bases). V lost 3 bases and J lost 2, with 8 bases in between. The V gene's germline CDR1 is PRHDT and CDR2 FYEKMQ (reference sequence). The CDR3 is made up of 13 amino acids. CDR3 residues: CASSFDRAYEQYF. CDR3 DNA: TGTGCCAGCAGCTTCGACAGAGCCTACGAGCAGTACTTC. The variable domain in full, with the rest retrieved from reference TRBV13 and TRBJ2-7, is AAGVIQSPRHLIKEKRETATLKCYPIPRHDTVYWYQQGPGQDPQFLISFYEKMQSDKGSIPDRFSAQQFSDYHSELNMSSLELGDSALYFCASSFDRAYEQYFGPGTRLTVT.

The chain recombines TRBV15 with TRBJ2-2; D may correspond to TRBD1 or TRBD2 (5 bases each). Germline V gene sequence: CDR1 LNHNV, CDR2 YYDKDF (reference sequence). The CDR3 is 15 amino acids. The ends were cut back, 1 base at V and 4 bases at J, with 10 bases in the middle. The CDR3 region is CATSRALGTTGELFF. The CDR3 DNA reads TGTGCCACCAGCAGAGCACTAGGGACCACCGGGGAGCTGTTTTTT.

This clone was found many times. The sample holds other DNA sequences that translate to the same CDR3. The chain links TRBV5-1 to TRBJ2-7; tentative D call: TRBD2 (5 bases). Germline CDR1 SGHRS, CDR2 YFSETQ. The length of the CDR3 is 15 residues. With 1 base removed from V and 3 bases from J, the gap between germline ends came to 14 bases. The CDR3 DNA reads TGCGCCAGCAGCTTGACTGCGGGTGGTGGCTACGAGCAGTACTTC. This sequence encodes CASSLTAGGGYEQYF.

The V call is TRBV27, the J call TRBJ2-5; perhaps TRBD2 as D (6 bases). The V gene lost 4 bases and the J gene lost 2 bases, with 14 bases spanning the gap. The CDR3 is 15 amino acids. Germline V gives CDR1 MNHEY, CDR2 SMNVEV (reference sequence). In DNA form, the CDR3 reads TGTGCCAGCAGTTCCCGAGGAGGGAGGCAAGAGACCCAGTACTTC. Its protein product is CASSSRGGRQETQYF.

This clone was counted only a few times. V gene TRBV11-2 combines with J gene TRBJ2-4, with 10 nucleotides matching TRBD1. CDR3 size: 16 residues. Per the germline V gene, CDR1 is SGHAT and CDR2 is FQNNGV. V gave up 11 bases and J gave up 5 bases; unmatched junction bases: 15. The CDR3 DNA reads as TGTGCCTTACCCCTACGGACCGGGACAGGGGAAAACATTCAGTACTTC. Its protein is CALPLRTGTGENIQYF.

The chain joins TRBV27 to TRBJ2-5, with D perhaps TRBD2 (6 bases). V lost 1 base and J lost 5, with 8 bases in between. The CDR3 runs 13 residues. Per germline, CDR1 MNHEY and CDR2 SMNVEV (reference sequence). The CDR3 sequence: CASSLYGGETQYF. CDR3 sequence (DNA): TGTGCCAGCAGTTTATATGGGGGGGAGACCCAGTACTTC.